The clone carrying this T cell receptor beta chain has more than one count but fewer than ten. Antigen unknown. Other DNA sequences in the sample encode the same CDR3. Germline CDR1 reads LNHDA; CDR2 reads SQIVND (reference sequence). V lost 3 bases to trimming and J lost 2 bases; unmatched junction nucleotides: 1. The CDR3 totals 14 residues. This was a survey-level run. The data were produced by immunoSEQ multiplex PCR, yet TCRdb's version contains in-frame clones alone and is incomplete. The sample shows 95,000 or so clones, about two thirds of them seen only once. This specimen belongs to a study of fetal regulatory T cell absence and autoimmunity. Study-wide results and limits: In IPEX, the enrichment was taken to support antigen-driven autoimmunity before birth. Compared with cord blood, pancreas showed oligoclonal TCR enrichment, some clones over 95-fold. Broadly similar TRB gene family usage was seen in pancreas and cord blood.

The V gene is TRBV19, the J gene TRBJ1-5; 7 bases align to TRBD1. The clonotype was recovered from a male donor with IPEX syndrome. The sample comprised pancreas tissue. The DNA of the CDR3 is TGTGCCAGTAGTATCACAGGGGGCAATCAGCCCCAGCATTTT. It codes for CASSITGGNQPQHF.